This is a list of T cell receptor beta chains from one sample in a study of blood T cell repertoires in COVID-19. Produced via immunoSEQ multiplex PCR; TCRdb's table is partial and in-frame only. The repertoire consists of roughly 150,000 clones, with 80% to 90% occurring once and the leading ten covering approximately 10%. The sample taken for sequencing was peripheral blood. The receptors come from a woman in her fifties or sixties with acute or convalescent COVID-19. CDR3s include the opening cysteine and the closing phenylalanine or tryptophan. The order of the fields is clone size, J gene, V gene, D gene, CDR3 protein, CDR3 DNA. The D gene is left open where the match is weak. Expanded clones are given a class, and other clones once, few, many or no size at all.

>NA|TRBJ2-7|TRBV28|TRBD2
CAIRRGAGGHYEQYF
TGTGCCATCCGCCGGGGAGCGGGAGGGCACTACGAGCAGTACTTC
>NA|TRBJ1-2|TRBV28|NA
CASRPIEVTYGYTF
TGTGCCAGCAGGCCAATAGAGGTTACCTATGGCTACACCTTC
>few|TRBJ2-2|TRBV5-1|TRBD1
CASSPQQGAVGELFF
TGCGCCAGCAGCCCCCAGCAGGGGGCGGTCGGGGAGCTGTTTTTT
>NA|TRBJ2-5|TRBV3-1/TRBV3-2|NA
CASSPLRTQYF
TGTGCCAGCAGCCCCCTGCGGACCCAGTACTTC
>few|TRBJ2-7|TRBV4-2|TRBD1
CASSQEATSATGGEQYF
TGTGCCAGCAGCCAAGAAGCTACTAGCGCGACAGGGGGCGAGCAGTACTTC
>NA|TRBJ1-2|TRBV6-6|NA
CASSYRRRSSNYGYTF
TGTGCCAGCAGTTACCGCCGACGCTCTAGCAACTATGGCTACACCTTC
>NA|TRBJ1-5|TRBV6-4|NA
CASSDPGHNQPQHF
TGTGCCAGCAGTGACCCAGGACACAATCAGCCCCAGCATTTT
>NA|TRBJ2-7|TRBV6-2/TRBV6-3|TRBD1
CASSRTGEAWEQYF
TGTGCCAGCAGCCGGACAGGGGAAGCTTGGGAGCAGTACTTC
>NA|TRBJ2-5|TRBV25-1|TRBD1
CASSRTGTVETQYF
TGTGCCAGCAGTCGGACAGGGACAGTAGAGACCCAGTACTTC
>NA|TRBJ2-5|TRBV27|TRBD2
CASSPLTSGETQYF
TGTGCCAGCAGTCCCCTGACTAGCGGGGAGACCCAGTACTTC
>NA|TRBJ2-1|TRBV4-2|TRBD2
CASSQGSSGNNEQFF
TGTGCCAGCAGCCAAGGGAGTAGCGGGAACAATGAGCAGTTCTTC
>NA|TRBJ2-7|TRBV19|TRBD2
CASRGTSRDEQYF
TGTGCCAGTAGGGGGACTAGCCGGGACGAGCAGTACTTC
>NA|TRBJ1-1|TRBV5-4|NA
CASRKPEQGPTEAFF
TGTGCCAGCAGGAAACCAGAACAGGGCCCAACTGAAGCTTTCTTT
>NA|TRBJ2-5|TRBV3-1/TRBV3-2|NA
CASSQVTQIQETQYF
TGTGCCAGCAGCCAAGTGACACAGATTCAAGAGACCCAGTACTTC
>NA|TRBJ1-5|TRBV7-9|NA
CANRKWRENQPQHF
TGTGCCAACCGTAAGTGGAGGGAAAATCAGCCCCAGCATTTT
>NA|TRBJ2-2|TRBV2|TRBD2
CASSNSGYTGELFF
TGTGCCAGCAGTAATAGCGGGTACACCGGGGAGCTGTTTTTT
>NA|TRBJ1-4|TRBV4-1|NA
CASSQDPGFQRGEKLFF
TGCGCCAGCAGCCAAGACCCGGGGTTCCAACGGGGTGAAAAACTGTTTTTT
>NA|TRBJ1-2|TRBV5-1|TRBD1
CASHNPTGTGKPYGYTF
TGCGCCAGCCACAACCCGACCGGGACAGGGAAACCCTATGGCTACACCTTC
>NA|TRBJ2-3|TRBV7-2|TRBD2
CASSTQSGLADKGTQYF
TGTGCCAGCAGCACACAGTCGGGACTAGCGGACAAGGGTACGCAGTATTTT
>NA|TRBJ2-7|TRBV5-1|TRBD2
CASSSGTSGYEQYF
TGCGCCAGCAGCTCCGGGACTAGCGGCTACGAGCAGTACTTC
>NA|TRBJ2-3|TRBV6-2/TRBV6-3|NA
CASSSRDSADTQYF
TGTGCCAGCAGTTCCCGGGACTCGGCAGATACGCAGTATTTT
>NA|TRBJ2-3|TRBV18|NA
CASSPKETDTQYF
TGTGCCAGCTCACCGAAGGAGACAGATACGCAGTATTTT
>NA|TRBJ2-1|TRBV4-1|TRBD2
CASTQEVGVLAGYNEQFF
TGCGCCAGCACCCAAGAGGTCGGGGTACTAGCGGGATACAATGAGCAGTTCTTC
>NA|TRBJ1-4|TRBV27|TRBD1
CASSEDRVQEKLFF
TGTGCCAGCAGTGAAGACAGGGTGCAGGAAAAACTGTTTTTT
>NA|TRBJ1-5|TRBV28|NA
CASSFAGGSRQPQHF
TGTGCCAGCAGTTTCGCGGGGGGATCAAGGCAGCCCCAGCATTTT
>NA|TRBJ1-1|TRBV5-1|TRBD1
CASSTFGTGDTEAFF
TGCGCCAGCAGCACTTTCGGGACAGGAGACACTGAAGCTTTCTTT
>once|TRBJ2-6|TRBV10-3|NA
CAISDSRSGANVLTF
TGTGCCATCAGTGATTCCAGGTCTGGGGCCAACGTCCTGACTTTC
>NA|TRBJ2-3|TRBV5-1|TRBD2
CASSLRTSGIGDTQYF
TGCGCCAGCAGCTTGAGAACTAGCGGGATCGGAGATACGCAGTATTTT
>few|TRBJ2-1|TRBV4-2|NA
CASSQDVGGRTTYNEQFF
TGTGCCAGCAGCCAAGATGTGGGTGGGCGGACTACCTACAATGAGCAGTTCTTC
>few|TRBJ2-1|TRBV7-9|NA
CASSLTQGSYNEQFF
TGTGCCAGCAGCTTAACCCAGGGTTCCTACAATGAGCAGTTCTTC
>NA|TRBJ1-4|TRBV5-6|NA
CASSLTGTFNEKLFF
TGTGCCAGCAGCTTAACCGGGACATTTAATGAAAAACTGTTTTTT
>NA|TRBJ2-5|TRBV5-4|NA
CASSLFGEETQYF
TGTGCCAGCAGCTTGTTCGGGGAAGAGACCCAGTACTTC
>NA|TRBJ2-3|TRBV9|NA
CASSVAEIPSTDTQYF
TGTGCCAGCAGCGTAGCAGAAATTCCTAGCACAGATACGCAGTATTTT
>NA|TRBJ2-3|TRBV18|NA
CASSPLSAADTQYF
TGTGCCAGCTCACCACTTAGTGCCGCAGATACGCAGTATTTT
>NA|TRBJ1-4|TRBV6-2/TRBV6-3|NA
CASSFHPRRANEKLFF
TGTGCCAGCAGTTTTCATCCTCGGAGGGCTAATGAAAAACTGTTTTTT
>NA|TRBJ1-4|TRBV7-9|TRBD1
CASSYSGQGAVEKLFF
TGTGCCAGCAGCTATTCGGGACAGGGGGCGGTTGAAAAACTGTTTTTT
>NA|TRBJ2-1|TRBV7-8|TRBD2
CASSLGDPASGAYNEQFF
TGTGCCAGCAGCTTAGGGGACCCGGCTAGCGGGGCGTACAATGAGCAGTTCTTC
>NA|TRBJ1-5|TRBV4-2|NA
CASSLTRVGNQPQHF
TGTGCCAGCAGCCTGACTAGGGTGGGCAATCAGCCCCAGCATTTT
>NA|TRBJ1-5|TRBV5-4|NA
CASSPGGPNQPQHF
TGTGCCAGCAGCCCGGGAGGGCCCAATCAGCCCCAGCATTTT
>NA|TRBJ2-7|TRBV27|TRBD1
CASSSGQGPEQYF
TGTGCCAGCAGTTCGGGACAGGGCCCCGAGCAGTACTTC
>NA|TRBJ2-1|TRBV28|TRBD1
CASSDGTGENEQFF
TGTGCCAGCAGCGACGGGACAGGAGAGAATGAGCAGTTCTTC
>NA|TRBJ2-1|TRBV20-1|TRBD1
CSAGDSNEQFF
TGCAGTGCTGGGGACAGCAATGAGCAGTTCTTC
>NA|TRBJ2-7|TRBV11-2|TRBD1
CASRTGTGGGEQYF
TGTGCCAGCAGAACCGGGACAGGGGGCGGCGAGCAGTACTTC
>NA|TRBJ2-1|TRBV5-6|TRBD2
CASSVAGGPYNEQFF
TGTGCCAGCAGCGTAGCGGGGGGCCCCTACAATGAGCAGTTCTTC